One sample yielded the 21 T cell receptor beta chains listed below, sequenced in a study of early T cells in non-severe SARS-CoV-2 infection. TCRdb reprocessed the 5' RACE reads via MiXCR and lists one record per CDR3 protein. The sample records more than 60,000 distinct CDR3 sequences, about 13% being singletons. Material for sequencing was whole blood. The receptors here all came from an adult who was a healthcare worker with PCR-confirmed SARS-CoV-2 infection or an uninfected control (not recorded which).

This clonotype was recorded a few times. The V call is TRBV10-3, the J call TRBJ1-4; TRBD1 might be the D (5 bases). CDR1 is ENHRY and CDR2 is SYGVKD in the germline V gene. The germline V and J ends were trimmed by 10 bases and 7 bases, with 16 bases remaining between them. This CDR3 contains 13 residues. This chain's CDR3 is CATWKGASEKLFF. The CDR3, as DNA: TGTGCCACCTGGAAAGGGGCGAGTGAAAAACTGTTTTTT.

This chain links TRBV6-1 with TRBJ2-6; D possibly corresponds to TRBD2 (5 bases). V shed 6 bases and J shed 0 bases, with 15 bases lying between them. Per germline, CDR1 MNHNS and CDR2 SASEGT. The CDR3 runs 17 residues. The CDR3 DNA reads as TGTGCCAGCAGAAAAGCCGTCGGAGGCTCTGGGGCCAACGTCCTGACTTTC. This gives the protein CASRKAVGGSGANVLTF.

In this sample, this clonotype turned up a few times. The J gene is TRBJ2-7, the V gene TRBV28; 8 bases are shared with TRBD2. CDR1 and CDR2 from the germline V gene are MDHEN and SYDVKM. V shed 7 bases and J 0 bases; nucleotides not matched to a gene: 11. The CDR3 covers 16 residues. CDR3 loop: CASTTGLGIPSYEQYF. In nucleotides, the CDR3 is TGTGCCAGCACCACGGGACTAGGAATCCCCTCCTACGAGCAGTACTTC.

This chain connects TRBV2 to TRBJ2-1, with D hard to call. Germline values: CDR1 SNHLY, CDR2 FYNNEI. This CDR3 is 15 amino acids long. V was cut by 1 base and J by 0 bases, with 7 bases left in between. CDR3 nucleotide sequence: TGTGCCAGCAGTGAAGTGGCGAGCTCCTACAATGAGCAGTTCTTC. This sequence encodes CASSEVASSYNEQFF.

This clonotype has only a few counts. This chain links TRBV3-1 with TRBJ2-1; D uncertain. Germline CDR1 reads LGHDT; CDR2 reads YNNKEL (reference sequence). V was shortened by 4 bases and J by 8 bases, with 15 bases between the two germline ends. The CDR3 sequence is 14 residues long. CDR3 DNA sequence: TGTGCCAGCAGCCCAGGACCGTTTCCCTATGAGCAGTTCTTC. This sequence encodes CASSPGPFPYEQFF.

V gene TRBV29-1 combines with J gene TRBJ2-7; D call uncertain. Per germline, CDR1 SQVTM and CDR2 ANQGSEA. The CDR3 totals 11 residues. The V end lost 7 bases, the J end lost 2 bases, and 9 bases lay between the germline ends. CDR3 in DNA: TGCAGCGATAAGACCCCCTACGAGCAGTACTTC. It codes for CSDKTPYEQYF.

The chain joins TRBV7-6 to TRBJ1-3; no definite D call. This CDR3 region has 14 residues. Germline V gene lookup returns CDR1 SGHVS and CDR2 FNYEAQ. The V end lost 4 bases, the J end lost 0 bases, and 7 bases lay between the germline ends. The CDR3 sequence: CASSSQSSGNTIYF. In DNA form, the CDR3 reads TGTGCCAGCAGCTCCCAGAGCTCTGGAAACACCATATATTTT.

This clonotype was counted between two and nine times. A junction boundary mismatches the germline segment, possibly from a read error. This chain uses TRBV5-8 with TRBJ2-1; D is perhaps TRBD2 (6 bases). This CDR3 region has 11 residues. Germline loops: CDR1 SGHTS, CDR2 YDEGEE. This CDR3 is CASSGGTGLLF. CDR3 DNA sequence: TGTGCCAGCAGCGGAGGGACTGGCCTGCTCTTC.

The rearrangement uses TRBV28 and TRBJ1-2; D is ambiguous. Trimming shortened V by 10 bases and J by 4 bases, and 19 bases separated the two germline ends. In germline, CDR1 is MDHEN, CDR2 SYDVKM. The CDR3 runs 14 residues. CDR3 in DNA: TGTGCCACCCCTTCCGGACCCGGAAGCTATGGCTACACCTTC. Translated: CATPSGPGSYGYTF.

This clonotype occurred many times. The chain recombines TRBV6-5 with TRBJ1-5; unclear D gene. Trimming pared 2 bases from V and 4 bases from J, leaving 9 bases between. This CDR3 comprises 14 residues. Germline V gives CDR1 MNHEY, CDR2 SVGAGI. CDR3 amino acids: CASSYVAVNQPQHF. The CDR3 DNA reads as TGTGCCAGCAGTTACGTGGCCGTTAATCAGCCCCAGCATTTT.

This clonotype has a count of ten or more. The rearrangement links TRBV6-6 to TRBJ1-1; D gene uncertain. The CDR3 length is 11 residues. The germline V and J ends were trimmed by 7 bases and 3 bases, with 6 bases remaining between them. From germline, CDR1 is MNHNY and CDR2 SVGAGI (reference sequence). CDR3 protein: CASIQYTEAFF. CDR3 bases: TGTGCCAGCATACAGTACACTGAAGCTTTCTTT.

This chain joins TRBV6-5 and TRBJ2-7; TRBD2 matches at 8 bases. V was clipped by 0 bases and J by 3 bases; unmatched bases: 7. CDR1 and CDR2 from the germline V gene are MNHEY and SVGAGI. This CDR3 is 16 amino acids long. CDR3 sequence reads: CASSYSSSGPHYEQYF. The CDR3 DNA follows: TGTGCCAGCAGTTACTCGTCTAGCGGGCCCCACTACGAGCAGTACTTC.

Only a few counts were recorded for this clonotype. This sequence joins TRBV28 and TRBJ2-1; weak D call: TRBD2 (6 bases). The V and J ends lost 3 bases and 0 bases respectively, with 12 bases between them. Germline V lookup: CDR1 MDHEN, CDR2 SYDVKM. The CDR3 is made up of 16 amino acids. This CDR3 reads CASSFERESSYNEQFF. For the CDR3, the DNA is TGTGCCAGCAGTTTCGAACGGGAGAGCTCCTACAATGAGCAGTTCTTC.

This clonotype showed up many times. The chain couples TRBV28 to TRBJ1-1; D is unresolved. This CDR3 is 14 amino acids long. The V end lost 9 bases, the J end lost 0 bases, and 14 bases lay between the germline ends. The germline gives CDR1 MDHEN, CDR2 SYDVKM. The CDR3 here is CARLTDGMNTEAFF. CDR3 bases: TGTGCCAGGCTAACAGACGGCATGAACACTGAAGCTTTCTTT. Combining the CDR3 with reference TRBV28 and TRBJ1-1 gives the whole variable domain DVKVTQSSRYLVKRTGEKVFLECVQDMDHENMFWYRQDPGLGLRLIYFSYDVKMKEKGDIPEGYSVSREKKERFSLILESASTNQTSMYLCARLTDGMNTEAFFGQGTRLTVV.

This clonotype is labeled medium-sized. This rearrangement joins TRBV20-1 to TRBJ1-5, with D uncertain. V dropped 3 bases and J dropped 4 bases, with 19 bases sitting between them. The CDR3 has 16 residues. Germline CDR1 and CDR2: DFQATT and SNEGSKA (reference sequence). CDR3 sequence reads: CSASLASLGGNQPQHF. The CDR3 nucleotides read TGCAGTGCTAGCCTCGCCAGTTTGGGAGGAAATCAGCCCCAGCATTTT.

This clonotype was observed many times. CDR3 sequence (DNA): TGTGCCAGTAAAAGGACAGGGAGCACCGGGGAGCTGTTTTTT. Protein: CASKRTGSTGELFF. The gene calls are TRBV19 and TRBJ2-2; 8 bases are shared with TRBD1. From germline, CDR1 is LNHDA and CDR2 SQIVND (reference sequence). This CDR3 contains 14 residues. The V and J ends lost 7 bases and 4 bases, in that order; junction bases with no gene match: 5.

This clonotype was seen a handful of times. The chain is built from TRBV28 and TRBJ2-7; TRBD1 is a possible D gene (5 bases). With 8 bases removed from V and 4 bases from J, the gap between germline ends came to 12 bases. Per the germline V gene, CDR1 is MDHEN and CDR2 is SYDVKM. The CDR3 runs 12 residues. CDR3 DNA: TGTGCCAGCGGACCCCAGGGATACGAGCAGTACTTC. Translating gives CASGPQGYEQYF.

This clonotype occurred many times. The chain couples TRBV4-3 to TRBJ2-4; D not certain. In germline, CDR1 is LGHNA, CDR2 YSLEER. Trimming took off 0 bases at V and 5 bases at J, with 11 bases between the two ends. The CDR3 spans 15 residues. The CDR3, as DNA: TGCGCCAGCAGCCAAGATGTGGGATATGAAAACATTCAGTACTTC. This codes for CASSQDVGYENIQYF.

This rearrangement joins TRBV6-1 to TRBJ1-4; D ambiguous. The CDR3 loop spans 16 amino acids. V was clipped by 8 bases and J by 0 bases, with 16 bases between them. Germline CDR1 and CDR2: MNHNS and SASEGT. CDR3 protein: CASYTGQKATNEKLFF. As DNA, the CDR3 is TGTGCCAGCTATACGGGTCAGAAAGCAACTAATGAAAAACTGTTTTTT.

This clonotype was seen ten or more times. The rearrangement joins TRBV27 to TRBJ1-5; D is ambiguous. CDR1 is MNHEY, CDR2 SMNVEV, per germline (reference sequence). V was pared by 7 bases and J by 0 bases, with 19 bases between. The CDR3 is 17 amino acids. Written as DNA, the CDR3 is TGTGCCAGCAATGAAGGAAACCCCGGATATAGCAATCAGCCCCAGCATTTT. This sequence encodes CASNEGNPGYSNQPQHF.

This clonotype came up a few times. CDR3: CASSFLGQASTYEQYF. The DNA of the CDR3 is TGTGCCAGCAGTTTCTTGGGGCAGGCGTCCACCTACGAGCAGTACTTC. The V gene is TRBV28, the J gene TRBJ2-7, with D possibly matching TRBD1 (5 bases). CDR3 size: 16 residues. Germline CDR1 MDHEN, CDR2 SYDVKM. V dropped 3 bases and J dropped 2 bases, with 17 bases sitting between them.